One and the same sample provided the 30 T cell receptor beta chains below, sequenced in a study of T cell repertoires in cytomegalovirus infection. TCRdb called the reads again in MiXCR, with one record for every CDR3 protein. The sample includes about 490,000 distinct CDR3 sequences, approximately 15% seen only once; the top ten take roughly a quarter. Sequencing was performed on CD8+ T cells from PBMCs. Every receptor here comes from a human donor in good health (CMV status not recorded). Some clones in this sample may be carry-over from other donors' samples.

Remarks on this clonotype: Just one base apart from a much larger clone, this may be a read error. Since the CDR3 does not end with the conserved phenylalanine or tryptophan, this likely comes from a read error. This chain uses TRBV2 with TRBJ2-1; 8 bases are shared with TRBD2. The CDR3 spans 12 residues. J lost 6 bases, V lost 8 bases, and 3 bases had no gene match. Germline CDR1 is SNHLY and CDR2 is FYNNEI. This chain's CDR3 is CASLGRVNEQFL. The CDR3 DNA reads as TGTGCCAGCCTCGGGAGGGTCAATGAGCAGTTCTTA.

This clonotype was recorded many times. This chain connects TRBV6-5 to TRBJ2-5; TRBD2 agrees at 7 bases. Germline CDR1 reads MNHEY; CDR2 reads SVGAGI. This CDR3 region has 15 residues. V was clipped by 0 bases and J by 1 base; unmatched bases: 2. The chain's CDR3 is CASSYSRGTQETQYF. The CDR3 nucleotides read TGTGCCAGCAGTTACTCGCGGGGGACCCAAGAGACCCAGTACTTC.

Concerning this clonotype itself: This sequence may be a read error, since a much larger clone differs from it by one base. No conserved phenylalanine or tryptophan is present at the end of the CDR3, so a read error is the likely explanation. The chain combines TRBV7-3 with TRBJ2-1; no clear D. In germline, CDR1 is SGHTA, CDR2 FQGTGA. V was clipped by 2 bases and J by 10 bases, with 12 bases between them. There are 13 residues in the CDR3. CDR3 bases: TGTGCCAGCAGCTTATATGCCGGCCAGGAGCAGTTCTTA. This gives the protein CASSLYAGQEQFL.

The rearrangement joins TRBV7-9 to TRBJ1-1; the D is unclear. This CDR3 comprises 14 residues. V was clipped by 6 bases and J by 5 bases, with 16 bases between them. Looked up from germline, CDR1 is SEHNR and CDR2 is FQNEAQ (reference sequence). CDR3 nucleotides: TGTGCCAGCAGTTCATCAGAGGAGCGGACTGAAGCTTTCTTT. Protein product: CASSSSEERTEAFF.

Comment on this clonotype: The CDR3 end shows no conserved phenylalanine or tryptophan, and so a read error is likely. The CDR3: CASSFLTTRDEQYY. In DNA form, the CDR3 reads TGTGCCAGCAGTTTTCTAACCACTAGGGACGAGCAGTACTAC. The gene calls are TRBV28 and TRBJ2-7; possible D gene TRBD2, 5 bases. Germline V gives CDR1 MDHEN, CDR2 SYDVKM. The CDR3 is 14 residues long. V was clipped by 3 bases and J by 5 bases, with 14 bases between them.

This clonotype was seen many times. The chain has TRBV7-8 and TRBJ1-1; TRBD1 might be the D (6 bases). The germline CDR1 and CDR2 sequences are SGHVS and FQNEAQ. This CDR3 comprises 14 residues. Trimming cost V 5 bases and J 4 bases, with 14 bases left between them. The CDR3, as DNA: TGTGCCAGCAGCCCGCAGGGGAAAGTCACTGAAGCTTTCTTT. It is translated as CASSPQGKVTEAFF. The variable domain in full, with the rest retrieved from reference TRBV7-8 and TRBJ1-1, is GAGVSQSPRYKVAKRGQDVALRCDPISGHVSLFWYQQALGQGPEFLTYFQNEAQLDKSGLPSDRFFAERPEGSVSTLKIQRTQQEDSAVYLCASSPQGKVTEAFFGQGTRLTVV.

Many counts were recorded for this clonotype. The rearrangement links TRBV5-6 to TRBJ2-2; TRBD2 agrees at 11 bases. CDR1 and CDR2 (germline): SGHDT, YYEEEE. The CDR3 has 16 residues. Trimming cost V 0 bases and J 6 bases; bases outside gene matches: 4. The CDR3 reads CASSLVTSGMAGELFF. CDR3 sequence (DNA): TGTGCCAGCAGCTTGGTGACTAGCGGGATGGCCGGGGAGCTGTTTTTT.

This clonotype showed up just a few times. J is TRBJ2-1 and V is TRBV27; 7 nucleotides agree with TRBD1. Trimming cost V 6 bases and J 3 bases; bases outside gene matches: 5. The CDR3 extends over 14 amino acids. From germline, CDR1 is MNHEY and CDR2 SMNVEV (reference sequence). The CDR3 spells CASSPTGFYNEQFF. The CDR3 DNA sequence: TGTGCCAGCAGCCCGACAGGGTTCTACAATGAGCAGTTCTTC.

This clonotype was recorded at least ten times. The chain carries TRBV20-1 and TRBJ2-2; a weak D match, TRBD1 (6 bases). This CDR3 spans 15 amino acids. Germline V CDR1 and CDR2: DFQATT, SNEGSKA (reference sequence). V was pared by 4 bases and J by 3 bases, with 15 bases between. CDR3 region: CSAIRTETYTGELFF. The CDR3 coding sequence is TGCAGTGCTATCCGGACAGAAACCTACACCGGGGAGCTGTTTTTT.

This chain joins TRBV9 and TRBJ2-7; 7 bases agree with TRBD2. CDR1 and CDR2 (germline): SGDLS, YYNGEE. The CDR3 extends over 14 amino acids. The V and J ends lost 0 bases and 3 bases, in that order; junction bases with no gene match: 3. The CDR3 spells CASSVAASGYEQYF. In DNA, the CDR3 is TGTGCCAGCAGCGTAGCTGCTAGCGGCTACGAGCAGTACTTC.

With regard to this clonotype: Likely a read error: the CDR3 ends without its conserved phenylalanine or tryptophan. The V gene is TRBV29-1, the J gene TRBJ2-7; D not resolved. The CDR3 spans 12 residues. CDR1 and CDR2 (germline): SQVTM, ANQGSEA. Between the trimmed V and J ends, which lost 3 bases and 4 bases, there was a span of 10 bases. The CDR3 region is CSVEGPNYEQYL. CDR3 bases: TGCAGCGTTGAGGGCCCGAATTACGAGCAGTACTTA.

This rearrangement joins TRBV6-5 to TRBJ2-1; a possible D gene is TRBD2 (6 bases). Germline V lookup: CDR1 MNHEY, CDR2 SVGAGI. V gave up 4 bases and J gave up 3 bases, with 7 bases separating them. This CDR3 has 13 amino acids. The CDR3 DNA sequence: TGTGCCAGCAGTTGGGACTTCTACAATGAGCAGTTCTTC. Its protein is CASSWDFYNEQFF.

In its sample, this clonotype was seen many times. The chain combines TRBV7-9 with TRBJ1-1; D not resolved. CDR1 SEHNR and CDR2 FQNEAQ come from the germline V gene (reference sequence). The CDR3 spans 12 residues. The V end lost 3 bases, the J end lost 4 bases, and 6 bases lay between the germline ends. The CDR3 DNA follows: TGTGCCAGCAGCTTCATTCCCACTGAAGCTTTCTTT. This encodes CASSFIPTEAFF.

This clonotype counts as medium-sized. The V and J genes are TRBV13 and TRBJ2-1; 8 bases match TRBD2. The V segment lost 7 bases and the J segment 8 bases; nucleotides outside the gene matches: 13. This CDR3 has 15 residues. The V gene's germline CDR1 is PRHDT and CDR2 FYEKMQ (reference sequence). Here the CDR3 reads CASTAESGSVDEQFF. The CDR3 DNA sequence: TGTGCCAGCACCGCGGAGAGCGGGAGTGTTGATGAGCAGTTCTTC.

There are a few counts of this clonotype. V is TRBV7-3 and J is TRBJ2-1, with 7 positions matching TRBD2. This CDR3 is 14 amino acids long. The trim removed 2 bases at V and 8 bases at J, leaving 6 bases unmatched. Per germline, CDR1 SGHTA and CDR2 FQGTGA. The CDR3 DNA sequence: TGTGCCAGCAGCTTACAGGGACTAACAGATGAGCAGTTCTTC. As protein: CASSLQGLTDEQFF.

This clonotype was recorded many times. The CDR3 region is CASSLVDRVDQPQHF. In nucleotides, the CDR3 is TGTGCCAGCAGCTTAGTGGACAGGGTGGATCAGCCCCAGCATTTT. The chain has TRBV7-2 and TRBJ1-5, with 8 bases that match TRBD1. Looked up from germline, CDR1 is SGHTA and CDR2 is FQGNSA. The CDR3 is made up of 15 amino acids. V shed 1 base, J shed 5 bases, and the junction held 4 bases outside the gene matches.

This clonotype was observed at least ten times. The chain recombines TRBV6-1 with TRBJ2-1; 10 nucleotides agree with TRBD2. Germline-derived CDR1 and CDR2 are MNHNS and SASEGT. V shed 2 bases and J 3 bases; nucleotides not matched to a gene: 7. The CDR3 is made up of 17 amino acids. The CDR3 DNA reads TGTGCCAGCAGTGAATACTCTTCTAGCGGGAGCTACAATGAGCAGTTCTTC. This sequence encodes CASSEYSSSGSYNEQFF.

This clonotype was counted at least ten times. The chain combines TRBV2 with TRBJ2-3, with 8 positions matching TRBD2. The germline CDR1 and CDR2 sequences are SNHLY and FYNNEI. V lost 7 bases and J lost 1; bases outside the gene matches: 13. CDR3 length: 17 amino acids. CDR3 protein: CASKKGGLGPRTDTQYF. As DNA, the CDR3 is TGTGCCAGCAAGAAAGGGGGACTAGGGCCTCGCACAGATACGCAGTATTTT. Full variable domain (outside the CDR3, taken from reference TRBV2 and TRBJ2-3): EPEVTQTPSHQVTQMGQEVILRCVPISNHLYFYWYRQILGQKVEFLVSFYNNEISEKSEIFDDQFSVERPDGSNFTLKIRSTKLEDSAMYFCASKKGGLGPRTDTQYFGPGTRLTVL.

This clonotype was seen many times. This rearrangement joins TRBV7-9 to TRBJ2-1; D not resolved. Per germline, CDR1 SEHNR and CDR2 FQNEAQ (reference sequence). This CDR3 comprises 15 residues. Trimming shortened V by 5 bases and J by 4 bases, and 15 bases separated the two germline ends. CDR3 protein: CASSPRAPTYNEQFF. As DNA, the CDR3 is TGTGCCAGCAGCCCCCGAGCCCCGACGTACAATGAGCAGTTCTTC.

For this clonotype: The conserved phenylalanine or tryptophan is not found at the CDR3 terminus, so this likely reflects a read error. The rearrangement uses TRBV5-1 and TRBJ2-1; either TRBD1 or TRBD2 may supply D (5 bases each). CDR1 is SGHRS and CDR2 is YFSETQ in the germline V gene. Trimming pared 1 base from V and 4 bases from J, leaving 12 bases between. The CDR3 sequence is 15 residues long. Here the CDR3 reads CASSLMGDAYNEQFL. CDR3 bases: TGCGCCAGCAGCTTGATGGGGGACGCTTACAATGAGCAGTTCTTA.

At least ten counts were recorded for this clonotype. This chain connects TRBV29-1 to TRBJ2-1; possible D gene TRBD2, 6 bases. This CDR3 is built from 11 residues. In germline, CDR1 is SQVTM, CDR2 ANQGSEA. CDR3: CKGSPSDEQFF. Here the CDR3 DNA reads TGCAAAGGGTCCCCTAGCGATGAGCAGTTCTTC.

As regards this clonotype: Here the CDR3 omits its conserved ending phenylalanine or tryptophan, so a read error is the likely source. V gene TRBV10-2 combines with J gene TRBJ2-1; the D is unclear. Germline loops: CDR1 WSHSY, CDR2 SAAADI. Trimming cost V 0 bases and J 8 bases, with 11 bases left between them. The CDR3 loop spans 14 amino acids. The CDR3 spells CASSESNLWDEQFL. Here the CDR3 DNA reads TGCGCCAGCAGTGAGTCGAACCTTTGGGATGAGCAGTTCTTA.

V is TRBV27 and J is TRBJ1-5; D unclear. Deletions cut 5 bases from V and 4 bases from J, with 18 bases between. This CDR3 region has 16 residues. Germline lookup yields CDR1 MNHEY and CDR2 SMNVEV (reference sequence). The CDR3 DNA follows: TGTGCCAGCAGTACCCTTATGGGGATCAATAATCAGCCCCAGCATTTT. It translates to CASSTLMGINNQPQHF.

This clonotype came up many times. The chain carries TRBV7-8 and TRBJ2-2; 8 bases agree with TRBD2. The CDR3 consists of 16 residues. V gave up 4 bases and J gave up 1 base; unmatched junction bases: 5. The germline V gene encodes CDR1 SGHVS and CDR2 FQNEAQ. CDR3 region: CASSYGTSGNTGELFF. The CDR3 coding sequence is TGTGCCAGCAGCTACGGTACTAGCGGGAACACCGGGGAGCTGTTTTTT.

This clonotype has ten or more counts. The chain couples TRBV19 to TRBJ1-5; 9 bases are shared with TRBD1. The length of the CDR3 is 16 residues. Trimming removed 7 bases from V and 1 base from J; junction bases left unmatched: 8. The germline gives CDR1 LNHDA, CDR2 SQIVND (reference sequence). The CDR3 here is CASKKGQGGSNQPQHF. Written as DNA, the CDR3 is TGTGCCAGTAAGAAGGGACAGGGCGGAAGCAATCAGCCCCAGCATTTT.

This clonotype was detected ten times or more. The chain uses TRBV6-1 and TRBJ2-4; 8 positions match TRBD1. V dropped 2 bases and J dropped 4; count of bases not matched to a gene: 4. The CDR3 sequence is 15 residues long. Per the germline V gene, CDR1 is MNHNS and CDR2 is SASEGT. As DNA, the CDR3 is TGTGCCAGCAGTGAACTTGGACAGGGAAAAAACATTCAGTACTTC. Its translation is CASSELGQGKNIQYF.

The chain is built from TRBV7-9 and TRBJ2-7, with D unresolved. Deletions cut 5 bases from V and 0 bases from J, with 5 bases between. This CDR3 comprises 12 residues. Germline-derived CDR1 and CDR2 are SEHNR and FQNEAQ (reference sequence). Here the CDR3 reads CASSNTSYEQYF. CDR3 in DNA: TGTGCCAGCAGCAACACCTCCTACGAGCAGTACTTC.

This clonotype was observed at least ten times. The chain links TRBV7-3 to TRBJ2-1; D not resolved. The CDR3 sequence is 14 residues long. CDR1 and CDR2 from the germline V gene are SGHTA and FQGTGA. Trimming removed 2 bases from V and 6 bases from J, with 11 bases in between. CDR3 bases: TGTGCCAGCAGCTTAGTACCAAAGGCCAATGAGCAGTTCTTC. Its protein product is CASSLVPKANEQFF.

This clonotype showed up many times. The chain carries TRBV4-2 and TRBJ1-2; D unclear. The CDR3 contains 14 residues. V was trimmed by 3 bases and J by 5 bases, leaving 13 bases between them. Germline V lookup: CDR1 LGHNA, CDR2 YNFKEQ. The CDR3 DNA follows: TGTGCCAGCAGCCAGGAAGGACCATCTTATGGCTACACCTTC. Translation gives CASSQEGPSYGYTF.

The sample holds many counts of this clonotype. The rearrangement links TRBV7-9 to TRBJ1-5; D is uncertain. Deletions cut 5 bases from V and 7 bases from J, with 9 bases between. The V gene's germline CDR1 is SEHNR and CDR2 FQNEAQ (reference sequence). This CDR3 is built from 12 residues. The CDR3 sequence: CASSTGRQPQHF. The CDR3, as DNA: TGTGCCAGCAGCACCGGTCGGCAGCCCCAGCATTTT.